These 10 T cell receptor beta chains were all obtained from the same sample, sequenced in a study of blood T cell repertoires in COVID-19. Clones were sequenced by immunoSEQ multiplex PCR, and TCRdb holds only the in-frame ones, with some missing. The sample contains 150,000 to 190,000 clones, 75% to 85% of which appear only once. Sequences were obtained from peripheral blood. The receptors stem from a man between 60 and 75 years old with acute or convalescent COVID-19.

The gene calls are TRBV6-5 and TRBJ2-2; a weak D match, TRBD1 (6 bases). V gave up 6 bases and J gave up 1 base, with 12 bases separating them. The CDR3 sequence is 15 residues long. The germline V gene has CDR1 MNHEY and CDR2 SVGAGI. The CDR3 reads CASSRQEENTGELFF. CDR3 DNA: TGTGCCAGCAGCCGACAGGAGGAGAACACCGGGGAGCTGTTTTTT.

The V and J genes are TRBV27 and TRBJ2-2; TRBD1 might be the D (6 bases). Germline V gives CDR1 MNHEY, CDR2 SMNVEV (reference sequence). The CDR3 has 13 residues. V was pared by 5 bases and J by 7 bases, with 11 bases between. CDR3 protein: CASSRTGSGELFF. The CDR3 region has the DNA TGTGCCAGCAGTCGAACAGGGAGCGGGGAGCTGTTTTTT.

The gene calls are TRBV5-1 and TRBJ2-7; D is unclear. Germline CDR1 is SGHRS and CDR2 is YFSETQ. V was trimmed by 5 bases and J by 6 bases, leaving 15 bases between them. The CDR3 spans 13 residues. CDR3 bases: TGCGCCAGCAGTCGATCCCTCTCGAGCGAGCAGTACTTC. The encoded protein is CASSRSLSSEQYF.

The chain has TRBV6-4 and TRBJ1-2, with a weak D call TRBD1 (6 bases). V lost 6 bases, J lost 7 bases, and 24 bases lay in between. Germline assignment: CDR1 MRHNA and CDR2 SNTAGT. This CDR3 region has 16 residues. Here the CDR3 DNA reads TGTGCCAGCAGAGCGTTCAGACAGGCGCGAATGGGTGGCTACACCTTC. As protein: CASRAFRQARMGGYTF.

The chain uses TRBV6-5 and TRBJ2-7; 8 nucleotides match TRBD2. Trimming took 6 bases from V and 7 from J; bases not matched to a gene: 8. Looked up from germline, CDR1 is MNHEY and CDR2 is SVGAGI. The CDR3 loop spans 13 amino acids. The DNA of the CDR3 is TGTGCCAGCAGCGGGGGGGAGTGGAGGGAGCAGTACTTC. Its protein is CASSGGEWREQYF.

The chain combines TRBV19 with TRBJ1-1; perhaps TRBD1 as D (6 bases). Germline assignment: CDR1 LNHDA and CDR2 SQIVND (reference sequence). This CDR3 is built from 11 residues. The ends were cut back, 7 bases at V and 8 bases at J, with 11 bases in the middle. The DNA for the CDR3 is TGTGCCAGTACCGCGACAGGAGAAGCTTTCTTT. As protein: CASTATGEAFF.

This clone turned up a few times. The CDR3 is CASSIEEGSGPYNEQFF. In DNA, the CDR3 is TGTGCCAGTAGTATAGAGGAAGGGAGCGGGCCCTACAATGAGCAGTTCTTC. The V gene is TRBV19, the J gene TRBJ2-1, with D possibly TRBD2 on 6 matching bases. Trimming took off 0 bases at V and 2 bases at J, with 14 bases between the two ends. The CDR3 spans 17 residues. Looked up from germline, CDR1 is LNHDA and CDR2 is SQIVND (reference sequence).

This clone was observed a few times. The chain joins TRBV11-2 to TRBJ2-7, with 7 bases that match TRBD1. Germline V gene lookup returns CDR1 SGHAT and CDR2 FQNNGV. The CDR3 spans 14 residues. V shed 7 bases and J 0 bases; nucleotides not matched to a gene: 6. The DNA of the CDR3 is TGTGCCAGCACTTCCGACAGGGTCTCCTACGAGCAGTACTTC. This translates into CASTSDRVSYEQYF.

V is TRBV4-1 and J is TRBJ2-7, with a weak D call TRBD2 (6 bases). V lost 5 bases and J 2 bases, leaving 19 bases between the germline ends. Germline values: CDR1 MGHRA, CDR2 YSYEKL. The CDR3 has 16 amino acids. The CDR3 reads CASSFGPGGDAYEQYF. The CDR3 DNA reads as TGCGCCAGCAGCTTCGGCCCCGGAGGGGATGCCTACGAGCAGTACTTC.

The chain uses TRBV29-1 and TRBJ2-7; D perhaps matches TRBD2 (8 bases). The germline V gene encodes CDR1 SQVTM and CDR2 ANQGSEA. V was clipped by 4 bases and J by 3 bases, with 22 bases between them. There are 16 residues in the CDR3. The CDR3 reads CSVGGPGRGLGYEQYF. The DNA of the CDR3 is TGCAGCGTTGGGGGGCCCGGGAGGGGGCTCGGCTACGAGCAGTACTTC.